The clone carrying this T cell receptor (beta chain) was found once. Using immunoSEQ multiplex PCR, the repertoire was profiled, and TCRdb retains in-frame clones only, with some absent. Among over 150,000 clones, 60% to 80% were seen once, and the ten largest hold roughly 3.1%. Germline CDR1 reads SGHRS; CDR2 reads YFSETQ. V dropped 4 bases and J dropped 2; count of bases not matched to a gene: 5. This CDR3 region has 16 residues. This entry is derived from a study of blood T cell repertoires in COVID-19. The source of this sequence is a man in his 70s with acute or convalescent COVID-19. Sequencing was performed on peripheral blood. The chain carries TRBV5-1 and TRBJ2-7; TRBD2 agrees at 14 bases. The CDR3 here is CASSGGTSGGTYEQYF. In nucleotides, the CDR3 is TGCGCCAGCAGCGGCGGGACTAGCGGGGGAACCTACGAGCAGTACTTC.